The rows below give T cell receptor beta chains drawn from one sample of a study of beta chain features in type 1 diabetes. TCRdb keeps only in-frame clones here, not all; method: immunoSEQ multiplex PCR. The sample yields some 660,000 clones, over 12% seen once. Sequencing input: naive CD4+ T cells from blood. The receptors come from a man younger than 35 with type 1 diabetes. CDR3s include the opening cysteine and the closing phenylalanine or tryptophan. A D gene is named only where the DNA matches it firmly. Clone size is not always given. Where it is, it says once, few, many or a class for expanded clones.

v_call,j_call,d_call,clone_size,cdr3_aa,cdr3_nt
TRBV9,TRBJ1-2,.,.,CASSVGGGNYGYTF,TGTGCCAGCAGCGTAGGGGGAGGGAACTATGGCTACACCTTC
TRBV30,TRBJ2-5,TRBD2,.,CAWRETSGAQETQYF,TGTGCCTGGAGGGAGACTAGCGGGGCCCAAGAGACCCAGTACTTC
TRBV7-9,TRBJ1-4,.,.,CASSLRGTPTNEKLFF,TGTGCCAGCAGCCTCAGAGGGACCCCCACTAATGAAAAACTGTTTTTT
TRBV30,TRBJ1-2,.,few,CAWSVMVSGYTF,TGTGCCTGGAGTGTAATGGTCTCTGGCTACACCTTC
TRBV29-1,TRBJ2-2,TRBD1,few,CSVRGQGQYTGELFF,TGCAGCGTGAGGGGACAGGGCCAATACACCGGGGAGCTGTTTTTT
TRBV5-1,TRBJ2-3,.,.,CASSLEERGEEDTQYF,TGCGCCAGCAGCTTGGAGGAACGGGGAGAGGAGGATACGCAGTATTTT
TRBV7-8,TRBJ1-2,TRBD1,.,CASTDLRTGTNHYGYTF,TGTGCCAGCACCGATCTGAGGACAGGGACAAACCACTATGGCTACACCTTC
TRBV29-1,TRBJ1-1,.,few,CAVGGSSVNTEAFF,TGCGCCGTCGGGGGAAGTAGCGTGAACACTGAAGCTTTCTTT
TRBV5-6,TRBJ2-1,.,.,CASSSGGSSYNEQFF,TGTGCCAGCAGTTCAGGGGGGAGCTCCTACAATGAGCAGTTCTTC
TRBV16,TRBJ2-7,.,.,CASSQSNPGISHEQYF,TGTGCCAGCAGCCAATCGAACCCAGGGATATCGCACGAGCAGTACTTC
TRBV2,TRBJ2-3,.,few,CASSAPRKGDTQYF,TGTGCCAGCAGTGCCCCCCGGAAGGGAGATACGCAGTATTTT
TRBV7-9,TRBJ1-2,TRBD1,.,CASSSTGGTAYGYTF,TGTGCCAGCAGCTCGACAGGAGGGACAGCTTATGGCTACACCTTC
TRBV7-2,TRBJ2-2,TRBD2,.,CASSLREGGELFF,TGTGCCAGCAGCTTACGGGAGGGCGGGGAGCTGTTTTTT
TRBV4-3,TRBJ2-7,.,.,CASRNGAGEGEQYF,TGCGCCAGCAGAAATGGGGCAGGGGAGGGTGAGCAGTACTTC